This note documents a single TCR beta chain sequence. The authors loaded 200 ng DNA, roughly 27,000 T cell genomes, into sorted-subset replicate PCRs. Libraries were prepared by immunoSEQ multiplex PCR; TCRdb keeps only in-frame clonotypes and omits some of them. Among roughly 2 million clones listed, nearly 97% were seen once. These data come from a study of shared clonotypes between healthy human individuals. Sequenced input: naive CD4+ T cells sorted from blood. Subset in this sample: CD45RA+ positively selected. The TCR was taken from a man aged 18 to 29 in good health.

The CDR3 DNA reads TGTGCCAGCAGCCCCGCCGGGGGCGAGCAGTACTTC. This gives the protein CASSPAGGEQYF. The rearrangement uses TRBV6-5 and TRBJ2-7; D is possibly TRBD2 (6 bases). Per the germline V gene, CDR1 is MNHEY and CDR2 is SVGAGI. The CDR3 has 12 residues. Trimming removed 6 bases at V and 6 bases at J, with 12 bases between.